The rows below give T cell receptor beta chains drawn from one sample of a study of molecular identifiers for immune sequencing clone quantification. One entry per CDR3 protein, called by TCRdb with MiXCR from the PCR reads. The sample comprises some 89,000 distinct CDR3 sequences, about 24% of which are singletons, and more than 0.8% rests with the top ten. Material for sequencing was naive CD8+ T cells from blood, with Jurkat cell RNA spiked in. The receptors here all came from a human donor in good health. Some libraries in this study had Jurkat cell RNA spiked in. Each CDR3 is given with its conserved first and last residue. D genes are given only for firm matches. The size of a clone is reported for some rows only, either as once, few or many, or as a class for expanded clones.

V	D	size	J	DNA	CDR3
TRBV13	NA	many	TRBJ2-3	TGTGCCAGCAGCTTACAAGGAGGCACAGATACGCAGTATTTT	CASSLQGGTDTQYF
TRBV5-1	TRBD1	many	TRBJ1-1	TGCGCCAGCAGCTGGGACAGCGCGGGATCGGGGGGCACTGAAGCTTTCTTT	CASSWDSAGSGGTEAFF
TRBV4-3	TRBD2	many	TRBJ2-3	TGCGCCAGCAGCCAAGATCTGTGGACTAGCGGGACCGACACAGATACGCAGTATTTT	CASSQDLWTSGTDTDTQYF
TRBV11-1	NA	few	TRBJ2-7	TGTGCCAGCAGCTTAGAGGCTCCCTTCGTGGGAGAGCAGTACTTC	CASSLEAPFVGEQYF
TRBV4-3	NA	NA	TRBJ2-1	TGCGCCAGCAGCCAAGATGAGGGAATGAACTACAATGAGCAGTTCTTC	CASSQDEGMNYNEQFF
TRBV23-1	TRBD1	NA	TRBJ2-7	TGCGCCAGCAGTCAGTCTGTCGGGACAGCTTACGAGCAGTACTTC	CASSQSVGTAYEQYF
TRBV20-1	NA	many	TRBJ2-1	TGCAGTGCTAGAGATTTTACCGCCATAGACCACAATGAGCAGTTCTTC	CSARDFTAIDHNEQFF
TRBV11-3	NA	few	TRBJ2-1	TGTGCCAGCAGCAATGAAGACTACAATGAGCAGTTCTTC	CASSNEDYNEQFF
TRBV7-9	TRBD1	many	TRBJ2-3	TGTGCCAGCAGCCCCCGGGACAGGGACACAGATACGCAGTATTTT	CASSPRDRDTDTQYF
TRBV7-8	TRBD2	NA	TRBJ2-1	TGTGCCAGCAGCTTGCCACGGGATGAGCGGGGGGGCTGGGAGCAGTTCTTC	CASSLPRDERGGWEQFF
TRBV2	NA	many	TRBJ1-5	TGTGCCAGCACCTCCTTCGGGGATGATAGCAATCAGCCCCAGCATTTT	CASTSFGDDSNQPQHF
TRBV19	NA	NA	TRBJ1-1	TGTGCCAGTAGTACCCAGGAGGACGCGAACACTGAAGCTTTCTTT	CASSTQEDANTEAFF
TRBV2	NA	many	TRBJ2-5	TGTGCCAGCAGCCCCGTAGGAGCCGGAGAGGCCCAGTACTTC	CASSPVGAGEAQYF
TRBV4-1	NA	NA	TRBJ1-4	TGCGCCAGCAGCCTACCAGGGTTGATGGGTGAAAAACTGTTTTTT	CASSLPGLMGEKLFF
TRBV11-2	TRBD1	many	TRBJ2-1	TGTGCCAGCAGCTCTCCCGGGACAGGGGTCTTAGATGAGCAGTTCTTC	CASSSPGTGVLDEQFF
TRBV11-3	NA	NA	TRBJ2-2	TGTGCCAGCAGCCGCGAGGGGGCGAACACCGGGGAGCTGTTTTTT	CASSREGANTGELFF
TRBV4-1	TRBD2	few	TRBJ2-1	TGCGCCAGCAGCCAAGAACGGCTAGCGGCAAGCTCCTACAATGAGCAGTTCTTC	CASSQERLAASSYNEQFF
TRBV14	NA	many	TRBJ1-5	TGTGCCAGCAGCCAGTATAGCAATCAGCCCCAGCATTTT	CASSQYSNQPQHF
TRBV30	TRBD2	many	TRBJ2-7	TGTGCCTGGGGGCTAGCGGGAGTCTCCGAGCAGTACTTC	CAWGLAGVSEQYF
TRBV19	NA	NA	TRBJ2-2	TGTGCCACCTCCCCAGACTCGAGGCCCGGGGAGCTGTTTTTT	CATSPDSRPGELFF
TRBV27	TRBD2	NA	TRBJ2-3	TGTGCCAGCAGTTCCCTCTCGACTAGCGGGGGGGCCTGGGGAGATACGCAGTATTTT	CASSSLSTSGGAWGDTQYF
TRBV10-2	NA	NA	TRBJ1-6	TGCGCCAGCAGTGAGGATAATTCACCCCTCCACTTT	CASSEDNSPLHF
TRBV29-1	NA	many	TRBJ2-7	TGCAGCGTTGACGGCCTTGAGAGTCCAGGCGGCTCCTACGAGCAGTACTTC	CSVDGLESPGGSYEQYF